What follows are 32 T cell receptor beta chains derived from one specimen sequenced in a study of OX40 agonist ivuxolimab in advanced cancers. Some clones are missing from TCRdb's copy, which holds only in-frame ones; the method was immunoSEQ multiplex PCR. The sample has under 100,000 clones; 90% are singletons. The sequenced sample was CD4+ or CD8+ T cells sorted from blood, obtained in a trial of the OX40 agonist ivuxolimab. The origin of the receptors is an adult with an advanced solid tumor such as melanoma, head and neck, liver or kidney cancer.

The chain couples TRBV30 to TRBJ1-1, with no clear D. V was cut by 0 bases and J by 5 bases, with 16 bases left in between. This CDR3 is 15 amino acids long. Per the germline V gene, CDR1 is GTSNPN and CDR2 is SVGIG (reference sequence). Written as DNA, the CDR3 is TGTGCCTGGAGTGTACGGGGAAAAGGGAGTACTGAAGCTTTCTTT. Its protein is CAWSVRGKGSTEAFF.

The rearrangement joins TRBV5-1 to TRBJ2-3, with 9 positions matching TRBD2. Trimming at V came to 5 bases and at J to 0 bases, leaving 4 bases not matched to a gene. Germline loops: CDR1 SGHRS, CDR2 YFSETQ. CDR3 length: 15 residues. The CDR3 loop reads CASSASGASTDTQYF. The CDR3 region has the DNA TGCGCCAGCAGTGCTAGCGGGGCTAGCACAGATACGCAGTATTTT. The full variable domain, in which reference TRBV5-1 and TRBJ2-3 provide the parts outside the CDR3, is KAGVTQTPRYLIKTRGQQVTLSCSPISGHRSVSWYQQTPGQGLQFLFEYFSETQRNKGNFPGRFSGRQFSNSRSEMNVSTLELGDSALYLCASSASGASTDTQYFGPGTRLTVL.

The sample holds one count of this clone. V gene TRBV7-6 combines with J gene TRBJ2-7; D is ambiguous. Germline assignment: CDR1 SGHVS and CDR2 FNYEAQ. Deletions cut 5 bases from V and 0 bases from J, with 17 bases between. This CDR3 has 16 amino acids. CDR3 protein: CASSPSPPDVSYEQYF. The CDR3 DNA reads as TGTGCCAGCAGCCCAAGCCCCCCCGACGTCTCCTACGAGCAGTACTTC.

The chain recombines TRBV7-7 with TRBJ2-5; D might be TRBD1 or TRBD2, each matching 7 bases. Trimming shortened V by 0 bases and J by 4 bases, and 18 bases separated the two germline ends. Germline values: CDR1 SSHAT, CDR2 FNYEAQ (reference sequence). The CDR3 spans 17 residues. The CDR3 loop reads CASSLAKYGRGGETQYF. The CDR3 bases are TGTGCCAGCAGCTTAGCGAAGTATGGCAGGGGGGGAGAGACCCAGTACTTC.

The chain carries TRBV5-6 and TRBJ2-7; the D call may be TRBD1 or TRBD2 (6 bases each). Germline V gene sequence: CDR1 SGHDT, CDR2 YYEEEE. V was trimmed by 2 bases and J by 3 bases, leaving 12 bases between them. The length of the CDR3 is 14 residues. In DNA form, the CDR3 reads TGTGCCAGCAGCTTTTACGGGGGCCGCTACGAGCAGTACTTC. Residues: CASSFYGGRYEQYF.

This chain joins TRBV15 and TRBJ1-5; no reliable D call. The CDR3 covers 13 residues. The V gene lost 5 bases and the J gene lost 5 bases, with 10 bases spanning the gap. The germline V gene has CDR1 LNHNV and CDR2 YYDKDF (reference sequence). CDR3 DNA sequence: TGTGCCACCAGCGGAAGGACTCATCAGCCCCAGCATTTT. Translated: CATSGRTHQPQHF.

The chain joins TRBV18 to TRBJ1-1, with D perhaps matching TRBD1 (6 bases). The CDR3 contains 14 residues. Trimming took off 3 bases at V and 2 bases at J, with 10 bases between the two ends. CDR1 and CDR2 (germline): KGHSH, LQKENI. In nucleotides, the CDR3 is TGTGCCAGCTCACCCACAGGGCGAAACACTGAAGCTTTCTTT. Amino acids: CASSPTGRNTEAFF.

The sample holds one count of this clone. The chain joins TRBV27 to TRBJ2-1; TRBD2 aligns across 7 bases. The CDR3 loop spans 17 amino acids. After removal of 0 bases from V and 3 bases from J, the junction contained 8 bases not matched to a gene. Germline V gives CDR1 MNHEY, CDR2 SMNVEV (reference sequence). The DNA of the CDR3 is TGTGCCAGCAGTTTATCTTCTAAGCGGGAAGTCTACAATGAGCAGTTCTTC. As protein: CASSLSSKREVYNEQFF.

The chain is built from TRBV27 and TRBJ2-3, with 9 positions matching TRBD2. The CDR3 extends over 16 amino acids. Germline V gene data show CDR1 as MNHEY and CDR2 as SMNVEV (reference sequence). V shed 2 bases and J 3 bases; nucleotides not matched to a gene: 6. The CDR3 is CASSLTVAGVTDTQYF. The CDR3 DNA sequence: TGTGCCAGCAGTTTAACAGTAGCGGGAGTAACAGATACGCAGTATTTT.

The chain links TRBV6-4 to TRBJ1-5, with a possible D match to TRBD1 (5 bases). The CDR3 spans 14 residues. V lost 4 bases and J lost 7, with 14 bases in between. Germline V gene lookup returns CDR1 MRHNA and CDR2 SNTAGT. DNA for the CDR3: TGTGCCAGCAGTGCCGATGGGGGTGGCCAGCCCCAGCATTTT. Its translation: CASSADGGGQPQHF.

V and J are TRBV5-3 and TRBJ1-6; D is unresolved. TRBV5-3 is marked as an open reading frame, function uncertain. Trimming took off 2 bases at V and 9 bases at J, with 15 bases between the two ends. The CDR3 is 15 residues long. The CDR3 nucleotides are TGTGCCAGAAGCTTCTTTGGCAGTCGTTTTTCACCCCTCCACTTT. This translates into CARSFFGSRFSPLHF.

This clone has only a few counts. This chain connects TRBV11-1 to TRBJ1-6, with no clear D. Trimming left V 4 bases short and J 5 bases short, with 6 bases between. CDR1 and CDR2 from the germline V gene are SGHAT and FQDESV (reference sequence). The CDR3 sequence is 13 residues long. The CDR3 DNA is TGTGCCAGCAGCTCTAGGAATAATTCACCCCTCCACTTT. Protein sequence: CASSSRNNSPLHF.

The chain combines TRBV6-1 with TRBJ2-5; perhaps TRBD2 as D (7 bases). V lost 2 bases and J lost 1, with 14 bases in between. CDR3 length equals 16 residues. CDR1 is MNHNS, CDR2 SASEGT, per germline. CDR3 amino acids: CASSELWGGLQETQYF. The CDR3 DNA is TGTGCCAGCAGTGAATTGTGGGGGGGCCTCCAAGAGACCCAGTACTTC.

This chain connects TRBV30 to TRBJ1-4; 10 bases are a match to TRBD1. V was clipped by 4 bases and J by 8 bases; unmatched bases: 4. CDR3 size: 13 residues. Germline CDR1 is GTSNPN and CDR2 is SVGIG (reference sequence). The CDR3 protein is CAWKTGGREKLFF. Written as DNA, the CDR3 is TGTGCCTGGAAGACAGGGGGCCGAGAAAAACTGTTTTTT.

V gene TRBV6-1 combines with J gene TRBJ2-7, with D possibly matching TRBD1 (6 bases). The V gene's germline CDR1 is MNHNS and CDR2 SASEGT. There are 14 residues in the CDR3. V lost 6 bases to trimming and J lost 3 bases, with 15 bases between them. In DNA form, the CDR3 reads TGTGCCAGCAGGCCAAAACGGGACAACTACGAGCAGTACTTC. This gives the protein CASRPKRDNYEQYF.

The CDR3 is CASSLDPVRATQYF. DNA of the CDR3: TGTGCCAGCAGCTTAGATCCGGTACGGGCGACCCAGTACTTC. The chain joins TRBV11-3 to TRBJ2-5; D not certain. This CDR3 spans 14 amino acids. Looked up from germline, CDR1 is SGHNT and CDR2 is YENEEA. Between the trimmed V and J ends, which lost 0 bases and 7 bases, there was a span of 12 bases.

The chain uses TRBV30 and TRBJ2-5; D is ambiguous. With 2 bases removed from V and 5 bases from J, the gap between germline ends came to 24 bases. The CDR3 contains 17 residues. CDR1 GTSNPN and CDR2 SVGIG come from the germline V gene (reference sequence). CDR3 sequence: CAWSSPNPVSRSETQYF. CDR3 coding DNA: TGTGCCTGGAGTTCCCCAAACCCCGTCTCCCGCTCGGAGACCCAGTACTTC.

In its sample, this clone was seen once. V usage is TRBV7-8 and J usage is TRBJ1-1, with D hard to call. The CDR3 runs to 14 residues. V was clipped by 1 base and J by 3 bases, with 9 bases between them. CDR1 SGHVS and CDR2 FQNEAQ come from the germline V gene. In DNA, the CDR3 is TGTGCCAGCAGCTTAGATGAGGGATACACTGAAGCTTTCTTT. Translated: CASSLDEGYTEAFF.

The chain recombines TRBV10-3 with TRBJ2-1; D possibly corresponds to TRBD1 (6 bases). Trimming pared 5 bases from V and 4 bases from J, leaving 12 bases between. The CDR3 runs 14 residues. In germline, CDR1 is ENHRY, CDR2 SYGVKD. This chain's CDR3 is CAISYGTLYNEQFF. The DNA for the CDR3 is TGTGCCATCAGTTATGGGACATTGTACAATGAGCAGTTCTTC.

The rearrangement links TRBV5-4 to TRBJ2-5, with 12 bases matching TRBD1. The CDR3 runs 16 residues. V lost 4 bases and J lost 1; bases outside the gene matches: 5. The germline V gene has CDR1 SGHNT and CDR2 YYREEE (reference sequence). The DNA of the CDR3 is TGTGCCAGCAGCGCCGGGACAGGGGGCGGCCAAGAGACCCAGTACTTC. Its protein product is CASSAGTGGGQETQYF.

This clone has only a few counts. The chain joins TRBV7-9 to TRBJ1-3, with D uncertain. CDR1 and CDR2 (germline): SEHNR, FQNEAQ (reference sequence). CDR3 length: 12 amino acids. Trimming removed 7 bases from V and 3 bases from J, with 7 bases in between. The CDR3 region is CASMTSGNTIYF. The CDR3 coding sequence is TGTGCCAGCATGACGAGTGGAAACACCATATATTTT. The full variable domain, completed using reference TRBV7-9 and TRBJ1-3, is DTGVSQNPRHKITKRGQNVTFRCDPISEHNRLYWYRQTLGQGPEFLTYFQNEAQLEKSRLLSDRFSAERPKGSFSTLEIQRTEQGDSAMYLCASMTSGNTIYFGEGSWLTVV.

The chain recombines TRBV7-3 with TRBJ2-5; 9 bases are shared with TRBD2. V gave up 5 bases and J gave up 5 bases; unmatched junction bases: 6. Germline values: CDR1 SGHTA, CDR2 FQGTGA. The CDR3 contains 14 residues. CDR3 nucleotide sequence: TGTGCCAGCAGCCAGACTAGCGGAGGGGAGACCCAGTACTTC. It translates to CASSQTSGGETQYF.

This rearrangement joins TRBV4-1 to TRBJ2-1, with unresolved D. The V end lost 0 bases, the J end lost 0 bases, and 15 bases lay between the germline ends. CDR1 MGHRA and CDR2 YSYEKL come from the germline V gene. CDR3 length: 18 amino acids. CDR3 in DNA: TGCGCCAGCAGCCAAGATTTTGGTCCCCCGAGCTCCTACAATGAGCAGTTCTTC. Its protein is CASSQDFGPPSSYNEQFF.

V gene TRBV6-6 combines with J gene TRBJ2-2, with a possible D match to TRBD1 (6 bases). Germline V CDR1 and CDR2: MNHNY, SVGAGI (reference sequence). The CDR3 totals 16 residues. Deletions cut 6 bases from V and 4 bases from J, with 18 bases between. The CDR3 sequence: CASSTGTLRGTGELFF. As DNA, the CDR3 is TGTGCCAGCAGCACCGGGACACTCAGAGGCACCGGGGAGCTGTTTTTT.

The gene calls are TRBV27 and TRBJ2-3, with D perhaps matching TRBD1 (6 bases). This CDR3 comprises 15 residues. Per germline, CDR1 MNHEY and CDR2 SMNVEV (reference sequence). The ends were cut back, 6 bases at V and 3 bases at J, with 16 bases in the middle. The CDR3, as DNA: TGTGCCAGCAGCAGAACCCAGGGGACAACAGATACGCAGTATTTT. This codes for CASSRTQGTTDTQYF.

This chain links TRBV5-4 with TRBJ1-1; no clear D. The V gene lost 4 bases and the J gene lost 6 bases, with 19 bases spanning the gap. Germline V gene data show CDR1 as SGHNT and CDR2 as YYREEE (reference sequence). This CDR3 has 15 residues. As DNA, the CDR3 is TGTGCCAGCAGCCCAATTGGGTGGAGAGGGTCTGAAGCTTTCTTT. It codes for CASSPIGWRGSEAFF.

The chain combines TRBV18 with TRBJ2-1; 9 bases are a match to TRBD1. Looked up from germline, CDR1 is KGHSH and CDR2 is LQKENI. The CDR3 has 16 residues. Trimming at V came to 3 bases and at J to 2 bases, leaving 5 bases not matched to a gene. The CDR3 here is CASSPVGTGTYNEQFF. As DNA, the CDR3 is TGTGCCAGCTCACCGGTCGGGACAGGGACCTACAATGAGCAGTTCTTC. The whole variable domain, filled in from reference TRBV18 and TRBJ2-1, reads NAGVMQNPRHLVRRRGQEARLRCSPMKGHSHVYWYRQLPEEGLKFMVYLQKENIIDESGMPKERFSAEFPKEGPSILRIQQVVRGDSAAYFCASSPVGTGTYNEQFFGPGTRLTVL.

This clone came up once. The rearrangement uses TRBV9 and TRBJ1-3, with 11 bases matching TRBD1. The CDR3 is 19 amino acids. V lost 3 bases and J lost 0; bases outside the gene matches: 11. The V gene's germline CDR1 is SGDLS and CDR2 YYNGEE. The CDR3 loop is CASSASRGQGVSSGNTIYF. The CDR3, as DNA: TGTGCCAGCAGCGCATCTCGGGGACAGGGGGTGTCCTCTGGAAACACCATATATTTT.

The gene calls are TRBV27 and TRBJ1-3; 7 positions match TRBD1. CDR3 length equals 15 residues. The trim removed 5 bases at V and 4 bases at J, leaving 8 bases unmatched. Germline V gene lookup returns CDR1 MNHEY and CDR2 SMNVEV (reference sequence). The CDR3 bases are TGTGCCAGCAGTCCGTCGGGACAGTCGGGAAACACCATATATTTT. This gives the protein CASSPSGQSGNTIYF.

The chain uses TRBV5-4 and TRBJ2-2; perhaps D is TRBD1 or TRBD2 (5 bases each). V lost 2 bases to trimming and J lost 5 bases, with 13 bases between them. The CDR3 contains 15 residues. Germline V gives CDR1 SGHNT, CDR2 YYREEE (reference sequence). Here the CDR3 reads CASSFKGPGTGELFF. As DNA, the CDR3 is TGTGCCAGCAGCTTCAAGGGGCCGGGGACCGGGGAGCTGTTTTTT.

The chain couples TRBV5-1 to TRBJ1-1; 7 nucleotides agree with TRBD1. Trimming took 4 bases from V and 1 from J; bases not matched to a gene: 1. CDR3 size: 13 residues. Germline loops: CDR1 SGHRS, CDR2 YFSETQ. In DNA form, the CDR3 reads TGCGCCAGCAGCCGACAGGGGAACACTGAAGCTTTCTTT. It translates to CASSRQGNTEAFF.

The rearrangement joins TRBV28 to TRBJ1-5; D might be TRBD1 (5 bases). Germline CDR1 MDHEN, CDR2 SYDVKM. The length of the CDR3 is 16 residues. V lost 3 bases to trimming and J lost 2 bases, with 14 bases between them. In DNA, the CDR3 is TGTGCCAGCAGTTTTGCTGGGGGAACGGGCAATCAGCCCCAGCATTTT. It codes for CASSFAGGTGNQPQHF. Filled out from reference TRBV28 and TRBJ1-5, the complete variable domain reads DVKVTQSSRYLVKRTGEKVFLECVQDMDHENMFWYRQDPGLGLRLIYFSYDVKMKEKGDIPEGYSVSREKKERFSLILESASTNQTSMYLCASSFAGGTGNQPQHFGDGTRLSIL.